The rows below give T cell receptor beta chains drawn from one sample of a study of lymphopenia after photon versus proton radiotherapy. Libraries were prepared by immunoSEQ multiplex PCR; TCRdb keeps only in-frame clonotypes and omits some of them. The sample gives tens of thousands of clones, about 82% of which show up once; 21% is in the top ten. Sequenced here: peripheral blood, sampled from a patient treated with proton-based radiotherapy. All receptors come from a woman between 65 and 79 years old with pancreatic cancer. The CDR3 runs from the conserved cysteine through the conserved F or W. Not every row has a clone size; where given, it reads once, few, many or a size class.

v_call: TRBV30; j_call: TRBJ2-2; clone_size: .; cdr3_aa: CAWTLAGVPLTGELFF
v_call: TRBV7-6; j_call: TRBJ2-1; clone_size: .; cdr3_aa: CASSLDLVGQFF
v_call: TRBV12-5; j_call: TRBJ2-7; clone_size: .; cdr3_aa: CASGRGVEDEQYF
v_call: TRBV4-3; j_call: TRBJ2-1; clone_size: .; cdr3_aa: CASSLEYRYEQFF
v_call: TRBV19; j_call: TRBJ2-3; clone_size: .; cdr3_aa: CATSKVGVPDTQYF
v_call: TRBV14; j_call: TRBJ2-5; clone_size: .; cdr3_aa: CASSQASCRAEQETQYF
v_call: TRBV5-5; j_call: TRBJ2-7; clone_size: .; cdr3_aa: CASSFLAVPYEQYF
v_call: TRBV11-3; j_call: TRBJ2-7; clone_size: .; cdr3_aa: CASQGPYEQYF
v_call: TRBV10-3; j_call: TRBJ2-2; clone_size: few; cdr3_aa: CAISGQNTGELFF
v_call: TRBV29-1; j_call: TRBJ1-1; clone_size: .; cdr3_aa: CSGGGRGLNTEAFF
v_call: TRBV14; j_call: TRBJ2-1; clone_size: .; cdr3_aa: CASSQDRVRSGHSSYNEQFF
v_call: TRBV12-5; j_call: TRBJ2-1; clone_size: .; cdr3_aa: CASRDRGSYNEQFF
v_call: TRBV5-1; j_call: TRBJ2-5; clone_size: .; cdr3_aa: CASSSTGTPAKETQYF
v_call: TRBV28; j_call: TRBJ2-7; clone_size: .; cdr3_aa: CASSSVVAPYEQYF
v_call: TRBV14; j_call: TRBJ2-1; clone_size: few; cdr3_aa: CASSQESGRYNEQFF
v_call: TRBV27; j_call: TRBJ1-6; clone_size: .; cdr3_aa: CASSLAERGNSPLHF